This TCR beta chain was captured in a study of post-analysis software for immune sequencing data. As for the study in general: Relapsing-remitting, secondary progressive and progressive-relapsing multiple sclerosis were all included among the disease courses.

Study-level findings and limits: Significantly lower normalized Chao1 diversity was found in patients with multiple sclerosis relative to controls. The F measure placed samples prepared in the same batch into strongly shared clusters.

Turning to this clonotype: Its antigen remains unknown.

Unique molecular identifiers tagged the TCR beta cDNA libraries. The yield from roughly 1 to 10 million T cells was roughly 500,000 cDNA molecules in total. TCRdb recomputed calls from the PCR reads with MiXCR, one row per CDR3 protein. The sample contains about 460,000 distinct CDR3 sequences, 40% to 55% of which appear only once. What was sequenced was blood. This receptor was taken from a girl between 10 and 17 years old with multiple sclerosis.

Here the CDR3 DNA reads TGTGCCAGCAGTGGGGCTAGCGGGTTTGTTGAGCAGTTCTTC. Its protein product is CASSGASGFVEQFF. The chain employs TRBV28 and TRBJ2-1, with TRBD2 matching 8 bases. CDR3 length: 14 residues. Trimming at V came to 5 bases and at J to 9 bases, leaving 9 bases not matched to a gene. CDR1 and CDR2 (germline): MDHEN, SYDVKM.